Reported below is one T cell receptor beta chain. The data stem from a study of PD-L1 blockade in urothelial cancer. Assay: immunoSEQ multiplex PCR; the TCRdb copy retains only in-frame clones and omits some. Here the sample spans approximately 100,000 clones, over 80% being singletons. The CDR3 is made up of 16 amino acids. With 4 bases clipped from V and 0 bases from J, the junction kept 6 bases outside the gene matches. Germline assignment: CDR1 SGHNT and CDR2 YYREEE (reference sequence). The chain couples TRBV5-4 to TRBJ2-2; 7 bases fit TRBD2. The sequence was obtained from a woman over 75 with urothelial cancer. The sequenced sample was PBMCs, obtained around atezolizumab (anti-PD-L1) treatment. CDR3 bases: TGTGCCAGCAGCACCTCTAGCGGTGCGAACACCGGGGAGCTGTTTTTT. Residues: CASSTSSGANTGELFF.